This passage covers 11 T cell receptor beta chains from one sample sequenced in a study of technical replicates of blood from a few donors listed by TCRdb under 2017. Library generation was performed with the immunoSEQ multiplex PCR assay. TCRdb took over this immuneACCESS table, retaining in-frame rearrangements with V and J assigned. Such tables are incomplete; in checked studies, under half of the missing clones stem from an unresolved V gene, and the remainder is unexplained. For this sample there are some 71,000 clones; just under 97% appear just once. Over 0.2% of the sample is in the top ten clones. The sequenced sample consisted of T cells isolated from PBMCs. These receptors came from a human donor in good health.

The CDR3 nucleotides are TGCGCCAGCAGCCCCTTAGGCAGCGGGTCCTACGAGCAGTACTTC. Translating gives CASSPLGSGSYEQYF. The rearrangement links TRBV5-1 to TRBJ2-7, with D possibly TRBD2 on 6 matching bases. This CDR3 is 15 amino acids long. Germline CDR1 and CDR2: SGHRS and YFSETQ. V was shortened by 4 bases and J by 1 base, with 15 bases between the two germline ends.

The V call is TRBV30, the J call TRBJ1-1; perhaps TRBD1 as D (6 bases). The CDR3 has 14 residues. CDR1 is GTSNPN, CDR2 SVGIG, per germline (reference sequence). V dropped 8 bases and J dropped 0 bases, with 16 bases sitting between them. The CDR3 here is CALAGGDMNTEAFF. The CDR3 region has the DNA TGTGCCCTCGCGGGGGGGGACATGAACACTGAAGCTTTCTTT.

This rearrangement joins TRBV29-1 to TRBJ2-5, with 7 bases identical to TRBD1. This CDR3 has 14 amino acids. With 4 bases clipped from V and 4 bases from J, the junction kept 9 bases outside the gene matches. CDR1 SQVTM and CDR2 ANQGSEA come from the germline V gene. The CDR3 region is CSVVGQGVGETQYF. Written as DNA, the CDR3 is TGCAGCGTTGTTGGGCAGGGGGTCGGAGAGACCCAGTACTTC.

This sequence joins TRBV7-9 and TRBJ1-5; 12 bases are a match to TRBD1. Unmatched junction bases numbered 5, after V lost 1 base and J lost 7 bases. CDR1 is SEHNR and CDR2 is FQNEAQ in the germline V gene (reference sequence). The CDR3 extends over 16 amino acids. CDR3 protein: CASSLVGTGGGQPQHF. In nucleotides, the CDR3 is TGTGCCAGCAGCTTAGTAGGGACAGGGGGCGGACAGCCCCAGCATTTT.

The CDR3 sequence: CAWSITGLDEQYF. The DNA of the CDR3 is TGTGCCTGGAGTATCACAGGGCTGGACGAGCAGTACTTC. The rearrangement joins TRBV30 to TRBJ2-7; tentatively, D is TRBD1 (6 bases). The germline gives CDR1 GTSNPN, CDR2 SVGIG (reference sequence). V was shortened by 2 bases and J by 5 bases, with 13 bases between the two germline ends. The length of the CDR3 is 13 residues. The variable domain in full, with the rest retrieved from reference TRBV30 and TRBJ2-7, is SQTIHQWPATLVQPVGSPLSLECTVEGTSNPNLYWYRQAAGRGLQLLFYSVGIGQISSEVPQNLSASRPQDRQFILSSKKLLLSDSGFYLCAWSITGLDEQYFGPGTRLTVT.

The chain has TRBV28 and TRBJ2-1; 8 positions match TRBD1. This CDR3 region has 15 residues. CDR1 and CDR2 (germline): MDHEN, SYDVKM. V gave up 4 bases and J gave up 3 bases; unmatched junction bases: 5. Written as DNA, the CDR3 is TGTGCCAGCAGTTCGGACAGGGTACGCTACAATGAGCAGTTCTTC. This encodes CASSSDRVRYNEQFF.

This clone was seen more than once but under ten times. The V and J genes are TRBV2 and TRBJ2-2; no firm D call. Per germline, CDR1 SNHLY and CDR2 FYNNEI. The CDR3 totals 13 residues. The V end lost 3 bases, the J end lost 6 bases, and 8 bases lay between the germline ends. CDR3 sequence: CASSDLGAGELFF. The DNA of the CDR3 is TGTGCCAGCAGTGATTTGGGCGCCGGGGAGCTGTTTTTT. Supplemented by reference TRBV2 and TRBJ2-2, the full variable domain reads EPEVTQTPSHQVTQMGQEVILRCVPISNHLYFYWYRQILGQKVEFLVSFYNNEISEKSEIFDDQFSVERPDGSNFTLKIRSTKLEDSAMYFCASSDLGAGELFFGEGSRLTVL.

The V and J genes are TRBV4-1 and TRBJ2-7, with TRBD2 matching over 10 bases. Germline V gene sequence: CDR1 MGHRA, CDR2 YSYEKL. This CDR3 spans 14 amino acids. Trimming took 0 bases from V and 10 from J; bases not matched to a gene: 6. The CDR3 nucleotides are TGCGCCAGCAGCCAAGATCTAGCGGGAGTTCATCAGTACTTC. Its protein is CASSQDLAGVHQYF.

The chain recombines TRBV4-1 with TRBJ2-7; D perhaps matches TRBD1 (6 bases). Trimming pared 0 bases from V and 2 bases from J, leaving 11 bases between. The CDR3 loop spans 15 amino acids. Germline V gene sequence: CDR1 MGHRA, CDR2 YSYEKL. The CDR3 region has the DNA TGCGCCAGCAGCCAAGAGCTGGACAGAACCTACGAGCAGTACTTC. It encodes CASSQELDRTYEQYF.

This chain links TRBV27 with TRBJ2-3, with D uncertain. V gave up 2 bases and J gave up 1 base, with 4 bases separating them. Germline V gives CDR1 MNHEY, CDR2 SMNVEV (reference sequence). The CDR3 is 13 residues long. CDR3 DNA sequence: TGTGCCAGCAGTTTAGGAGGCACAGATACGCAGTATTTT. It yields the protein CASSLGGTDTQYF.

This chain uses TRBV5-4 with TRBJ2-7; 10 bases are a match to TRBD1. Trimming at V came to 4 bases and at J to 4 bases, leaving 5 bases not matched to a gene. This CDR3 region has 14 residues. Germline assignment: CDR1 SGHNT and CDR2 YYREEE (reference sequence). CDR3 amino acids: CASSVRDRGYEQYF. The DNA of the CDR3 is TGTGCCAGCAGCGTCCGGGACAGGGGTTACGAGCAGTACTTC.